The next 13 T cell receptor beta chains were all read from a single sample in a study of T cell changes during pregnancy in multiple sclerosis. Here immunoSEQ multiplex PCR was the method, and the copy in TCRdb shows in-frame clones only, minus some. The table lists about 32,000 clones, over 85% of them singletons. The sequences come from CD8+ T cells from peripheral blood mononuclear cells, collected in the first trimester of pregnancy. These receptor sequences come from a female donor with multiple sclerosis, enrolled in a pregnancy study.

V usage is TRBV16 and J usage is TRBJ1-4; D is perhaps TRBD1 (5 bases). Germline CDR1 is KGHSY and CDR2 is FQNENV. With 0 bases removed from V and 8 bases from J, the gap between germline ends came to 10 bases. The CDR3 contains 14 residues. CDR3 nucleotide sequence: TGTGCCAGCAGCCAATCGACGGGGGACGAAAAACTGTTTTTT. Protein product: CASSQSTGDEKLFF.

This clone was seen a handful of times. The gene calls are TRBV11-2 and TRBJ2-7; no clear D gene. In germline, CDR1 is SGHAT, CDR2 FQNNGV. With 4 bases removed from V and 2 bases from J, the gap between germline ends came to 9 bases. CDR3 length equals 13 residues. This CDR3 is CASSSLQTYEQYF. The CDR3 DNA follows: TGTGCCAGCAGCTCACTACAAACCTACGAGCAGTACTTC.

The chain combines TRBV11-2 with TRBJ2-2; possible D gene TRBD2, 6 bases. The V gene lost 5 bases and the J gene lost 1 base, with 14 bases spanning the gap. The germline V gene has CDR1 SGHAT and CDR2 FQNNGV. The CDR3 has 16 residues. The CDR3: CASSPGSSENTGELFF. The CDR3 nucleotides are TGTGCCAGCAGCCCCGGGAGTAGCGAGAACACCGGGGAGCTGTTTTTT.

The chain has TRBV2 and TRBJ2-5, with D maybe TRBD1 (6 bases). CDR3 length: 14 residues. Germline CDR1 and CDR2: SNHLY and FYNNEI. Trimming removed 5 bases at V and 1 base at J, with 11 bases between. CDR3 nucleotide sequence: TGTGCCAGCAGTTACCCGACAGGCCAAGAGACCCAGTACTTC. Amino acid sequence: CASSYPTGQETQYF.

CDR3 coding DNA: TGTGCCAGCAAGGCAGGGGGGATTTTTATGAACACTGAAGCTTTCTTT. The encoded protein is CASKAGGIFMNTEAFF. The rearrangement links TRBV27 to TRBJ1-1; TRBD1 aligns across 7 bases. The junction had 11 bases not matched to a gene; V was cut back by 7 bases and J by 0 bases. Germline V gene data show CDR1 as MNHEY and CDR2 as SMNVEV (reference sequence). The CDR3 runs to 16 residues.

The chain is built from TRBV5-1 and TRBJ2-3; D remains unclear. V was trimmed by 4 bases and J by 4 bases, leaving 19 bases between them. CDR3 length equals 16 residues. Per germline, CDR1 SGHRS and CDR2 YFSETQ. The CDR3 DNA follows: TGCGCCAGCAGCCTTAGCCCAGATCCCATCCCAGATACGCAGTATTTT. Its protein product is CASSLSPDPIPDTQYF.

The chain has TRBV12-5 and TRBJ1-4, with TRBD1 matching 10 bases. J gave up 5 bases and V 6 bases, and 9 bases lay outside the gene matches. Germline V gives CDR1 LGHNT, CDR2 FRNRAP. The CDR3 length is 16 residues. The CDR3 DNA sequence: TGTGCTAGTGGCGCGTTTCGGACAGGGGGAAATGAAAAACTGTTTTTT. Its protein is CASGAFRTGGNEKLFF.

The genes are TRBV5-4 and TRBJ2-7; D possibly corresponds to TRBD1 (5 bases). With 3 bases removed from V and 7 bases from J, the gap between germline ends came to 11 bases. CDR1 SGHNT and CDR2 YYREEE come from the germline V gene (reference sequence). The CDR3 loop spans 12 amino acids. CDR3 protein: CASSYAGKEQYF. CDR3 sequence (DNA): TGTGCCAGCAGCTACGCAGGGAAGGAGCAGTACTTC.

The genes are TRBV9 and TRBJ2-1; 7 bases map to TRBD2. Germline CDR1 reads SGDLS; CDR2 reads YYNGEE. The CDR3 is 15 amino acids. J gave up 4 bases and V 4 bases, and 8 bases lay outside the gene matches. The CDR3 loop reads CASSLQTSRYNEQFF. In DNA, the CDR3 is TGTGCCAGCAGCCTCCAGACTAGCCGTTACAATGAGCAGTTCTTC.

A word on this clone: An end of the junction differs from the germline gene, which may be a read error. The rearrangement joins TRBV4-1 to TRBJ1-2, with 7 bases identical to TRBD1. Germline V gene lookup returns CDR1 MGHRA and CDR2 YSYEKL. The length of the CDR3 is 14 residues. The CDR3 loop reads CATSKRDSLDGYTF. The CDR3 DNA follows: TGCGCCACCAGCAAACGGGACAGTCTTGATGGCTACACCTTC.

This chain links TRBV19 with TRBJ2-7, with a possible D match to TRBD2 (6 bases). The CDR3 totals 15 residues. V dropped 4 bases and J dropped 2 bases, with 15 bases sitting between them. Looked up from germline, CDR1 is LNHDA and CDR2 is SQIVND (reference sequence). The CDR3 is CASSTFSGLAYEQYF. The CDR3 coding sequence is TGTGCCAGTAGTACTTTTAGCGGCCTCGCCTACGAGCAGTACTTC.

The chain uses TRBV27 and TRBJ1-2; TRBD1 is a possible D gene (5 bases). Germline V gene sequence: CDR1 MNHEY, CDR2 SMNVEV (reference sequence). With 3 bases removed from V and 7 bases from J, the gap between germline ends came to 18 bases. The CDR3 is made up of 15 amino acids. CDR3 DNA: TGTGCCAGCAGTTTCACACTGGGGGGGGGTTCTGGCTACACCTTC. Its translation: CASSFTLGGGSGYTF.

This CDR3 reads CASSLALQTGYRYEQYF. DNA of the CDR3: TGTGCCAGCAGTTTAGCCCTCCAGACAGGGTATCGCTACGAGCAGTACTTC. The chain is built from TRBV28 and TRBJ2-7, with TRBD1 matching 7 bases. Germline values: CDR1 MDHEN, CDR2 SYDVKM. This CDR3 contains 17 residues. With 2 bases clipped from V and 3 bases from J, the junction kept 13 bases outside the gene matches.